This entry lists 27 T cell receptor beta chains sequenced from one sample in a study of control samples from healthy donors and cancer patients (dated by TCRdb to 2019 to 2021). Library creation used the immunoSEQ multiplex PCR assay. What TCRdb holds here is the immuneACCESS table cut down to in-frame rearrangements. Part of the clones is not present; checked against another copy, under half of the missing clones reflect an unresolved V gene, and the others are unexplained. Recorded for this sample are almost 90,000 clones; roughly 84% of them occurred a single time. The biggest ten clones account for 2.1% of the sample. The sample was blood. These receptor sequences come from a woman in her 40s in good health.

The rearrangement links TRBV5-1 to TRBJ1-4; no definite D call. Trimming cost V 5 bases and J 0 bases, with 11 bases left between them. This CDR3 spans 15 amino acids. The germline V gene encodes CDR1 SGHRS and CDR2 YFSETQ. The DNA of the CDR3 is TGCGCCAGCAGAACTGGAGCTGCAACTAATGAAAAACTGTTTTTT. This gives the protein CASRTGAATNEKLFF. Supplemented by reference TRBV5-1 and TRBJ1-4, the full variable domain reads KAGVTQTPRYLIKTRGQQVTLSCSPISGHRSVSWYQQTPGQGLQFLFEYFSETQRNKGNFPGRFSGRQFSNSRSEMNVSTLELGDSALYLCASRTGAATNEKLFFGSGTQLSVL.

This clone was seen just once. The chain uses TRBV7-8 and TRBJ2-2; 8 bases fit TRBD2. The CDR3 spans 16 residues. The V gene's germline CDR1 is SGHVS and CDR2 FQNEAQ. Germline trimming cut 5 bases from V and 0 bases from J; bases unmatched to any gene: 5. The CDR3 is CASSPRGGANTGELFF. The CDR3, as DNA: TGTGCCAGCAGCCCACGGGGGGGGGCGAACACCGGGGAGCTGTTTTTT. The full variable domain, with the rest looked up from reference TRBV7-8 and TRBJ2-2, is GAGVSQSPRYKVAKRGQDVALRCDPISGHVSLFWYQQALGQGPEFLTYFQNEAQLDKSGLPSDRFFAERPEGSVSTLKIQRTQQEDSAVYLCASSPRGGANTGELFFGEGSRLTVL.

The chain employs TRBV29-1 and TRBJ1-3; the match to TRBD1 covers 8 bases. CDR1 SQVTM and CDR2 ANQGSEA come from the germline V gene. Trimming at V came to 1 base and at J to 0 bases, leaving 2 bases not matched to a gene. The CDR3 is made up of 15 amino acids. The CDR3 DNA sequence: TGCAGCGTTGAAGGAACAGGGGGCTCTGGAAACACCATATATTTT. Amino acids: CSVEGTGGSGNTIYF.

The V gene is TRBV28, the J gene TRBJ2-1, with D maybe TRBD2 (7 bases). CDR3 length: 16 residues. Germline CDR1 is MDHEN and CDR2 is SYDVKM. V lost 3 bases and J 5 bases, leaving 17 bases between the germline ends. The CDR3 DNA reads as TGTGCCAGCAGTTTTTCGGGGGGCCTAGTAGACAATGAGCAGTTCTTC. This sequence encodes CASSFSGGLVDNEQFF.

The J gene is TRBJ2-1, the V gene TRBV7-2, with 11 bases lining up with TRBD2. From germline, CDR1 is SGHTA and CDR2 FQGNSA. This CDR3 is 14 amino acids long. V lost 8 bases, J lost 6 bases, and 6 bases stayed unmatched. The CDR3 DNA reads as TGTGCCAGCGTGGCGGGACTAGCGGCCAATGAGCAGTTCTTC. This encodes CASVAGLAANEQFF. Full variable domain (rest looked up from reference TRBV7-2 and TRBJ2-1): GAGVSQSPSNKVTEKGKDVELRCDPISGHTALYWYRQSLGQGLEFLIYFQGNSAPDKSGLPSDRFSAERTGGSVSTLTIQRTQQEDSAVYLCASVAGLAANEQFFGPGTRLTVL.

This clone was counted a few times. The rearrangement uses TRBV7-6 and TRBJ2-2; either TRBD1 or TRBD2 may fit D (5 bases each). V dropped 2 bases and J dropped 5 bases, with 15 bases sitting between them. In germline, CDR1 is SGHVS, CDR2 FNYEAQ. The CDR3 contains 16 residues. The CDR3 loop is CASSLSSGRGTGELFF. For the CDR3, the DNA is TGTGCCAGCAGCTTAAGTTCAGGGAGAGGAACCGGGGAGCTGTTTTTT. The whole variable domain, remainder taken from reference TRBV7-6 and TRBJ2-2, is GAGVSQSPRYKVTKRGQDVALRCDPISGHVSLYWYRQALGQGPEFLTYFNYEAQQDKSGLPNDRFSAERPEGSISTLTIQRTEQRDSAMYRCASSLSSGRGTGELFFGEGSRLTVL.

The chain joins TRBV13 to TRBJ2-1; 9 positions agree with TRBD1. The J segment lost 8 bases and the V segment lost 3 bases, leaving 8 bases of the junction unmatched. CDR3 length: 15 amino acids. Per the germline V gene, CDR1 is PRHDT and CDR2 is FYEKMQ (reference sequence). CDR3 sequence reads: CASSFTGTGRDEQFF. The CDR3 region has the DNA TGTGCCAGCAGCTTTACCGGGACAGGGAGGGATGAGCAGTTCTTC.

This sequence joins TRBV12-5 and TRBJ2-7; D possibly corresponds to TRBD1 (5 bases). The CDR3 totals 13 residues. Per germline, CDR1 LGHNT and CDR2 FRNRAP. V shed 4 bases and J shed 2 bases, with 9 bases lying between them. The CDR3 region is CASGSDSTYEQYF. The CDR3 region has the DNA TGTGCTAGTGGTTCCGACAGTACCTACGAGCAGTACTTC.

The rearrangement joins TRBV2 to TRBJ1-5, with 7 bases that match TRBD1. The V gene end was trimmed by 1 base and the J gene end by 11 bases; junction bases not matched to a gene: 5. This CDR3 is built from 13 residues. Germline-derived CDR1 and CDR2 are SNHLY and FYNNEI. CDR3 sequence (DNA): TGTGCCAGCAGTGAAGAACCCGGACAGGCCCAGCATTTT. Protein sequence: CASSEEPGQAQHF.

The chain recombines TRBV2 with TRBJ1-5; 7 nucleotides match TRBD1. With 8 bases clipped from V and 2 bases from J, the junction kept 3 bases outside the gene matches. The CDR3 has 13 amino acids. Germline lookup yields CDR1 SNHLY and CDR2 FYNNEI. CDR3 nucleotides: TGTGCCAGCGGGGGGACAGGCAATCAGCCCCAGCATTTT. Translating gives CASGGTGNQPQHF. Looking up the rest from reference TRBV2 and TRBJ1-5 gives the full variable domain: EPEVTQTPSHQVTQMGQEVILRCVPISNHLYFYWYRQILGQKVEFLVSFYNNEISEKSEIFDDQFSVERPDGSNFTLKIRSTKLEDSAMYFCASGGTGNQPQHFGDGTRLSIL.

The rearrangement links TRBV6-1 to TRBJ1-1, with no clear D. CDR1 and CDR2 from the germline V gene are MNHNS and SASEGT. This CDR3 has 14 residues. V was clipped by 1 base and J by 6 bases, with 12 bases between them. CDR3 region: CASSEGGGRPEAFF. In DNA form, the CDR3 reads TGTGCCAGCAGTGAAGGTGGAGGGAGACCTGAAGCTTTCTTT.

The V and J genes are TRBV7-8 and TRBJ2-2; tentatively, D is TRBD1 (5 bases). The V and J ends lost 5 bases and 6 bases respectively, with 10 bases between them. CDR1 is SGHVS and CDR2 is FQNEAQ in the germline V gene. The CDR3 sequence is 13 residues long. The CDR3 nucleotides are TGTGCCAGCAGCGCCAGGGTGTCCGGGGAGCTGTTTTTT. This codes for CASSARVSGELFF.

The rearrangement uses TRBV15 and TRBJ2-7; D uncertain. The CDR3 consists of 15 residues. The germline V and J ends were trimmed by 3 bases and 0 bases, with 12 bases remaining between them. Germline V lookup: CDR1 LNHNV, CDR2 YYDKDF (reference sequence). CDR3 sequence: CATSRGLRRSYEQYF. CDR3 DNA: TGTGCCACCAGCAGGGGTCTGCGGCGCTCCTACGAGCAGTACTTC.

The chain links TRBV10-3 to TRBJ2-4, with 10 nucleotides matching TRBD1. V was clipped by 0 bases and J by 7 bases; unmatched bases: 6. Germline V gives CDR1 ENHRY, CDR2 SYGVKD. CDR3 length equals 16 residues. Here the CDR3 reads CAISESGGTGENIQYF. CDR3 coding DNA: TGTGCCATCAGTGAGTCGGGTGGGACAGGGGAGAACATTCAGTACTTC.

This chain joins TRBV5-6 and TRBJ2-1; 10 bases line up with TRBD2. The CDR3 covers 17 residues. With 4 bases clipped from V and 0 bases from J, the junction kept 7 bases outside the gene matches. Looked up from germline, CDR1 is SGHDT and CDR2 is YYEEEE. The CDR3: CASSATSGKSSYNEQFF. As DNA, the CDR3 is TGTGCCAGCAGCGCCACTAGCGGGAAGAGCTCCTACAATGAGCAGTTCTTC.

This clone came up once. This chain joins TRBV6-6 and TRBJ1-2; D remains unclear. The CDR3 runs 15 residues. Trimming took off 2 bases at V and 6 bases at J, with 16 bases between the two ends. CDR1 MNHNY and CDR2 SVGAGI come from the germline V gene (reference sequence). The CDR3 bases are TGTGCCAGCAGTTACAGGCGAGCCGGGTTGGATGGCTACACCTTC. This gives the protein CASSYRRAGLDGYTF.

This clone was counted between two and nine times. This chain joins TRBV9 and TRBJ1-6; 8 positions match TRBD1. CDR1 and CDR2 (germline): SGDLS, YYNGEE. The V gene end was trimmed by 0 bases and the J gene end by 8 bases; junction bases not matched to a gene: 10. This CDR3 has 17 residues. In DNA form, the CDR3 reads TGTGCCAGCAGCGTAGGTGGGGGGACAGGAGGGGATTCACCCCTCCACTTT. Its translation is CASSVGGGTGGDSPLHF. The full variable domain, its missing parts supplied by reference TRBV9 and TRBJ1-6, is DSGVTQTPKHLITATGQRVTLRCSPRSGDLSVYWYQQSLDQGLQFLIQYYNGEERAKGNILERFSAQQFPDLHSELNLSSLELGDSALYFCASSVGGGTGGDSPLHFGNGTRLTVT.

The count of this clone is one. This chain joins TRBV12-3 or TRBV12-4 and TRBJ2-2; D is possibly TRBD2 (5 bases). Trimming removed 8 bases from V and 6 bases from J, with 13 bases in between. The CDR3 extends over 13 amino acids. The CDR3 nucleotides are TGTGCCAGCGTCGGGGTGATTGCCGGGGAGCTGTTTTTT. Amino acids: CASVGVIAGELFF.

The chain recombines TRBV7-2 with TRBJ1-3; 8 bases are a match to TRBD1. V trimming: 5 bases; J trimming: 8 bases; junction bases outside the gene matches: 8. Looked up from germline, CDR1 is SGHTA and CDR2 is FQGNSA. The CDR3 totals 14 residues. The CDR3 sequence: CASSPGTGGDTIYF. The CDR3 nucleotides read TGTGCCAGCAGCCCGGGGACAGGCGGAGACACCATATATTTT. The whole variable domain, remainder taken from reference TRBV7-2 and TRBJ1-3, is GAGVSQSPSNKVTEKGKDVELRCDPISGHTALYWYRQSLGQGLEFLIYFQGNSAPDKSGLPSDRFSAERTGGSVSTLTIQRTQQEDSAVYLCASSPGTGGDTIYFGEGSWLTVV.

The chain carries TRBV2 and TRBJ1-2; tentatively, D is TRBD1 (6 bases). The germline gives CDR1 SNHLY, CDR2 FYNNEI. V lost 6 bases and J lost 4, with 21 bases in between. The CDR3 is 16 amino acids. The CDR3 sequence: CASRASRQGSAYGYTF. As DNA, the CDR3 is TGTGCCAGCAGGGCATCTAGGCAGGGGTCAGCCTATGGCTACACCTTC.

This clone came up once. The rearrangement uses TRBV6-5 and TRBJ1-2, with TRBD1 matching 7 bases. Germline V gene sequence: CDR1 MNHEY, CDR2 SVGAGI. J was trimmed by 6 bases and V by 4 bases; bases with no gene match: 8. CDR3 length: 14 residues. CDR3 nucleotide sequence: TGTGCCAGCAGTTCGATGCGACAGGGTCATGGCTACACCTTC. As protein: CASSSMRQGHGYTF.

The V call is TRBV5-6, the J call TRBJ2-3, with TRBD2 identical over 13 bases. The CDR3 contains 17 residues. V was pared by 0 bases and J by 1 base, with 2 bases of the junction left unmatched. CDR1 and CDR2 (germline): SGHDT, YYEEEE. In nucleotides, the CDR3 is TGTGCCAGCAGCTTGGGACTAGCGGGGGGCGGCACAGATACGCAGTATTTT. Amino acids: CASSLGLAGGGTDTQYF.

This chain joins TRBV3-1 (or the pseudogene TRBV3-2) and TRBJ2-6, with D tentatively TRBD2 (6 bases). V lost 1 base, J lost 0 bases, and 10 bases lay in between. The germline V gene encodes CDR1 LGHDT and CDR2 YNNKEL (reference sequence). The CDR3 is made up of 17 amino acids. In DNA, the CDR3 is TGTGCCAGCAGCCAAGTAAGGGACTTCTCTGGGGCCAACGTCCTGACTTTC. This encodes CASSQVRDFSGANVLTF.

The rearrangement uses TRBV6-5 and TRBJ2-3; D not certain. Germline values: CDR1 MNHEY, CDR2 SVGAGI. This CDR3 is built from 13 residues. Trimming removed 7 bases from V and 0 bases from J, with 8 bases in between. CDR3 in amino acids: CASMGGSTDTQYF. CDR3 sequence (DNA): TGTGCCAGCATGGGCGGCAGCACAGATACGCAGTATTTT.

The gene calls are TRBV6-6 and TRBJ1-4, with a tentative D call TRBD1 (6 bases). The germline gives CDR1 MNHNY, CDR2 SVGAGI (reference sequence). Trimming pared 6 bases from V and 14 bases from J, leaving 16 bases between. The CDR3 is made up of 12 amino acids. The CDR3 bases are TGTGCCAGCAGCCCTGGACAGTTCCGGCTGTTTTTT. Protein: CASSPGQFRLFF.

The chain employs TRBV30 and TRBJ1-6, with D perhaps TRBD1 (6 bases). Germline loops: CDR1 GTSNPN, CDR2 SVGIG (reference sequence). CDR3 length: 16 amino acids. The V and J ends lost 1 base and 9 bases respectively, with 19 bases between them. CDR3 sequence (DNA): TGTGCCTGGAGTGGAGGACAGAAGGGGCTCGGTTCACCCCTCCACTTT. This gives the protein CAWSGGQKGLGSPLHF.

This chain connects TRBV30 to TRBJ2-7; D is unresolved. Germline lookup yields CDR1 GTSNPN and CDR2 SVGIG (reference sequence). This CDR3 region has 11 residues. The ends were cut back, 2 bases at V and 3 bases at J, with 5 bases in the middle. The CDR3 sequence: CAWSNLYEQYF. The CDR3 DNA reads TGTGCCTGGAGTAACCTCTACGAGCAGTACTTC.